Only one count was recorded for the clone carrying this TCR beta chain. The CDR3 sequence is 13 residues long. CDR1 and CDR2 (germline): MRHNA, SNTAGT. V lost 2 bases and J lost 4, with 8 bases in between. Primed by a sample-barcoded 5' primer and a J-beta primer mix, a second PCR proceeded for 7 to 11 cycles. From the 5' RACE reads, TCRdb called clonotypes with MiXCR, one entry per CDR3 protein. The data show 780,000 or so distinct CDR3 sequences, about 53% seen once. The data originate from a study of blood T cells in healthy people across ages. The sequenced sample consisted of blood. This clonotype was obtained from an elderly man in good health. The genes are TRBV6-4 and TRBJ1-1; D not resolved. The CDR3 region is CASSDRKGTEAFF. The DNA of the CDR3 is TGTGCCAGCAGTGACAGGAAGGGCACTGAAGCTTTCTTT.